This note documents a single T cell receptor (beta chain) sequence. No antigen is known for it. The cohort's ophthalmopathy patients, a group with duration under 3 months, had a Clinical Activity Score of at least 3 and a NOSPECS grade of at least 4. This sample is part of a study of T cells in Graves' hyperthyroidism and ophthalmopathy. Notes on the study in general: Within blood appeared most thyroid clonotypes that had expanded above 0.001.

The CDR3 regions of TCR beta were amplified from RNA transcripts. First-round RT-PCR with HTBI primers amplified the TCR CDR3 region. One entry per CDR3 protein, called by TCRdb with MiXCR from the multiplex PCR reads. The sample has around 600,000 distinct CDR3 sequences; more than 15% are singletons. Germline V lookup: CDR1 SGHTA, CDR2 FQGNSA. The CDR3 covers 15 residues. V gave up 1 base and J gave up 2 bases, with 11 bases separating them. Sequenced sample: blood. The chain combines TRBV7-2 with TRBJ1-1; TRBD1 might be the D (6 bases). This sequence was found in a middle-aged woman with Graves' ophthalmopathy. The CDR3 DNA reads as TGTGCCAGCAGCTTAGGGGGGGCCCTAAACACTGAAGCTTTCTTT. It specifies CASSLGGALNTEAFF.